This is a list of T cell receptor beta chains from one sample in a study of cytomegalovirus exposure and HLA in healthy donors. Using immunoSEQ multiplex PCR, the repertoire was profiled, and TCRdb retains in-frame clones only, with some absent. The sample lists tens of thousands of clones; around 78% were seen once. The sequenced sample was PBMCs. The receptors come from a male donor in good health and CMV-seropositive. Both conserved end residues are part of each CDR3. A D gene is named only where the DNA matches it firmly. Not every row has a clone size; where given, it reads once, few, many or a size class.

>.|TRBV10-3|.|TRBJ1-5
TGTGCCATCAGTCCTGGAGACCCCCGGGTAGGCAATCAGCCCCAGCATTTT
CAISPGDPRVGNQPQHF
>few|TRBV6-6|.|TRBJ2-7
TGTGCCAGCAGTTACACGGGTGCCGGGGAGCAGTACTTC
CASSYTGAGEQYF
>.|TRBV4-1|TRBD1|TRBJ2-7
TGCGCCAGCAGCCAAGAGGTATCACAGGGGTCCTCCTCCTACGAGCAGTACTTC
CASSQEVSQGSSSYEQYF
>.|TRBV28|TRBD1|TRBJ1-5
TGTGCCAGCGGACCCGACAGGGGGCTTAGCAATCAGCCCCAGCATTTT
CASGPDRGLSNQPQHF
>.|TRBV13|TRBD2|TRBJ2-3
TGTGCCAGCACTCCGGGGAGCGGGGGGGAAGCAGATACGCAGTATTTT
CASTPGSGGEADTQYF
>.|TRBV9|.|TRBJ2-3
TGTGCCAGCAGCGTTAACAGGTTGGGGACAGATACGCAGTATTTT
CASSVNRLGTDTQYF
>.|TRBV27|.|TRBJ2-1
TGTGCCAGCAGTTCCCCGGACAGGGAGGGTCCTAAGGGCAATGAGCAGTTCTTC
CASSSPDREGPKGNEQFF
>.|TRBV19|.|TRBJ2-1
TGTGCCAGTAGGACAGGAACCTACAATGAGCAGTTCTTC
CASRTGTYNEQFF
>.|TRBV30|TRBD1|TRBJ1-5
TGTGCCTGGAGTGCAGCAGGGGGATCGCCCCAGCATTTT
CAWSAAGGSPQHF
>.|TRBV10-2|.|TRBJ1-6
TGCGCCAGCAGTGAGTCTGGACCGGGACTCTCCTATAATTCACCCCTCCACTTT
CASSESGPGLSYNSPLHF
>.|TRBV19|.|TRBJ2-7
TGTGCCAGTAGTATAGATCCGGGGATGGTCGAGCAGTACTTC
CASSIDPGMVEQYF
>.|TRBV23-1|.|TRBJ2-7
TGCGCCTTCGCAGGGCCCTATTACGAGCAGTACTTC
CAFAGPYYEQYF
>.|TRBV4-2|TRBD1|TRBJ2-7
TGTGCCAGCAGCCATTCGACAGGGTCTTTACGAAGCGAGCAGTACTTC
CASSHSTGSLRSEQYF
>.|TRBV11-3|.|TRBJ2-5
TGTGCCAGCAGCTTAGGGACCGCGGGGCTCGGGGAGACCCAGTACTTC
CASSLGTAGLGETQYF
>.|TRBV9|.|TRBJ1-1
TGTGCCAGCAGCGCAGATCCCGGGACACTGAACACTGAAGCTTTCTTT
CASSADPGTLNTEAFF
>.|TRBV2|TRBD2|TRBJ2-3
TGTGCCAGCAGTGAGGGAGGGACAGATACGCAGTATTTT
CASSEGGTDTQYF
>.|TRBV28|TRBD1|TRBJ2-2
TGTGCCAGCAGACCGCGACAGGGGACCGGGGAGCTGTTTTTT
CASRPRQGTGELFF
>.|TRBV5-1|.|TRBJ2-3
TGCGCCAGCAGCTTGGGAAGCGATGGCACAGATACGCAGTATTTT
CASSLGSDGTDTQYF